The sequence of this TCR beta chain was determined in a study of T cell responses to AZD1222 COVID-19 vaccine. Assay used: immunoSEQ multiplex PCR; TCRdb lists only in-frame clones, some missing. The data contain 100,000 or so clones, over 75% of them singletons. This clone was seen a handful of times. What it binds is not known. Per germline, CDR1 SGHRS and CDR2 YFSETQ. This CDR3 spans 11 amino acids. Deletions cut 1 base from V and 10 bases from J, with 6 bases between. Study-level findings and limits: Without day 14 samples, only post-peak T cell repertoires were studied. Unmutated variant regions are reportedly the target of nearly half of TCRs that are spike-specific. Seropositive status at baseline applied to only 6 or 7 AZD1222 recipients. Once two AZD1222 doses were given, Spike-specific TCR breadth and depth went up.

The source is an adult in good health. The starting material was peripheral blood, obtained on day 0 of AZD1222 vaccination. The V call is TRBV5-1, the J call TRBJ2-1; D unresolved. CDR3 coding DNA: TGCGCCAGCAGCTTGATGGAGGAGCAGTTCTTC. This translates into CASSLMEEQFF.